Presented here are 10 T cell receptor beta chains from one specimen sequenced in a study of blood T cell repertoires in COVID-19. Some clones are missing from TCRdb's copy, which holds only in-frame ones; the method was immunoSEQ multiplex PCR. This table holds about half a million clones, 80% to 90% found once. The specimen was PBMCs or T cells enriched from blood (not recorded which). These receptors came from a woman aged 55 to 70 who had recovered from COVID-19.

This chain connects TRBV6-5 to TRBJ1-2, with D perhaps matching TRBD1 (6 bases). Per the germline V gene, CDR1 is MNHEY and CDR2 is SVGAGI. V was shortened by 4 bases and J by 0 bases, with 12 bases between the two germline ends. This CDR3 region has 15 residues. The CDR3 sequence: CASSSRTEANYGYTF. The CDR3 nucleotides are TGTGCCAGCAGTTCCCGGACAGAAGCTAACTATGGCTACACCTTC.

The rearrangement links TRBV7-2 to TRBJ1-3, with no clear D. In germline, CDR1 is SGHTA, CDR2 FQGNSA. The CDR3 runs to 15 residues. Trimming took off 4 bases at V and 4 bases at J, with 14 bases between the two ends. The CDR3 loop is CASSWAAGKGNTIYF. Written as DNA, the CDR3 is TGTGCCAGCAGCTGGGCCGCGGGTAAAGGAAACACCATATATTTT.

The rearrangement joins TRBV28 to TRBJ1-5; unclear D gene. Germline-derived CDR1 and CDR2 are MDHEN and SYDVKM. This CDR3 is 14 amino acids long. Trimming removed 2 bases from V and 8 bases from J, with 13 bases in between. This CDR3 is CASSLVFGGKPQHF. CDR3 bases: TGTGCCAGCAGTTTAGTTTTTGGAGGGAAGCCCCAGCATTTT.

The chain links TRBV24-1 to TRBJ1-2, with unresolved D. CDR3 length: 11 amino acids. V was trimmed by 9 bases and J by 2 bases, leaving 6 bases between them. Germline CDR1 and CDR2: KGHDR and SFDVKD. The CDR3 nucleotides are TGTGCCACCCTAGGAAACTATGGCTACACCTTC. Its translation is CATLGNYGYTF.

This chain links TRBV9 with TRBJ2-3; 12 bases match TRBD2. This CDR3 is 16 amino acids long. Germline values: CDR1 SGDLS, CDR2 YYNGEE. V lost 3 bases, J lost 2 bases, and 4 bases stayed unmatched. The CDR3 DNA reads TGTGCCAGCAGCGCTAGCGGGGGGGCCAACACAGATACGCAGTATTTT. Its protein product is CASSASGGANTDTQYF. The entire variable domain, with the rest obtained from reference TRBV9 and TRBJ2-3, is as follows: DSGVTQTPKHLITATGQRVTLRCSPRSGDLSVYWYQQSLDQGLQFLIQYYNGEERAKGNILERFSAQQFPDLHSELNLSSLELGDSALYFCASSASGGANTDTQYFGPGTRLTVL.

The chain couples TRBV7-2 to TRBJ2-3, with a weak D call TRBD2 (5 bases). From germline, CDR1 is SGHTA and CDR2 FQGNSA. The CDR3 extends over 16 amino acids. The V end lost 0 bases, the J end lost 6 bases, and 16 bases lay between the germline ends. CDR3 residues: CASSLAGIPPGDTQYF. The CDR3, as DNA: TGTGCCAGCAGCTTAGCGGGGATTCCCCCGGGGGATACGCAGTATTTT. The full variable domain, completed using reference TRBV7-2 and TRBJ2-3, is GAGVSQSPSNKVTEKGKDVELRCDPISGHTALYWYRQSLGQGLEFLIYFQGNSAPDKSGLPSDRFSAERTGGSVSTLTIQRTQQEDSAVYLCASSLAGIPPGDTQYFGPGTRLTVL.

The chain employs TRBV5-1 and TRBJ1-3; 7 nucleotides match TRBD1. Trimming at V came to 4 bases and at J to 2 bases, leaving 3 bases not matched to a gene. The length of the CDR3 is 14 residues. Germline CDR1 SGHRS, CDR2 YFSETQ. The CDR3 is CASSTGTAGNTIYF. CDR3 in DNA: TGCGCCAGCAGCACGGGGACAGCTGGAAACACCATATATTTT.

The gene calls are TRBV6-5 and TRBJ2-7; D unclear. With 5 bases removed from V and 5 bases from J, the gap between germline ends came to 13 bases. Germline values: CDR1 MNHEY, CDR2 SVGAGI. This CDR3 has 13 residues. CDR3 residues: CASSLLLYHEQYF. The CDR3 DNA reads TGTGCCAGCAGTCTCCTTCTTTATCACGAGCAGTACTTC.

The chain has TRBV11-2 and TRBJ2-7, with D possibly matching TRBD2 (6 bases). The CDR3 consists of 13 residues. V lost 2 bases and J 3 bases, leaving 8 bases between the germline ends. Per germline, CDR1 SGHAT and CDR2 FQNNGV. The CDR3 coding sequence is TGTGCCAGCAGCTTAATGGGGGGCTACGAGCAGTACTTC. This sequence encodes CASSLMGGYEQYF. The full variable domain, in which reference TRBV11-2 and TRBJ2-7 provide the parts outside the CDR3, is EAGVAQSPRYKIIEKRQSVAFWCNPISGHATLYWYQQILGQGPKLLIQFQNNGVVDDSQLPKDRFSAERLKGVDSTLKIQPAKLEDSAVYLCASSLMGGYEQYFGPGTRLTVT.

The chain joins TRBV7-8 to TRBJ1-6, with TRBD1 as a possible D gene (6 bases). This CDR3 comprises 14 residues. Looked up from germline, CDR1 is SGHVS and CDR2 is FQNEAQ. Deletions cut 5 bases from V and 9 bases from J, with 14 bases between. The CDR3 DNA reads TGTGCCAGCAGCCGGGACACCAATATTTCACCCCTCCACTTT. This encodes CASSRDTNISPLHF.